This TCR beta chain is drawn from a study of T cell repertoires in cytomegalovirus infection. Study as a whole: Public TCR beta signatures were indicative of both CMV infection and a matching HLA type.

TCRdb processed the reads anew with MiXCR; each CDR3 protein has one entry. The sample lists 65,000 to 90,000 distinct CDR3 sequences, under 4.5% seen once, with around a fifth in the top ten. CDR3 size: 13 residues. Trimming took 5 bases from V and 6 from J, leaving 14 bases between them. This clonotype was picked up many times. The source is a human donor in good health (CMV status not recorded). Some clones in this sample may be carry-over from other donors' samples. The material sequenced was PBMCs. V is TRBV12-3 or TRBV12-4 and J is TRBJ2-7; tentatively, D is TRBD1 (7 bases). The CDR3 protein is CASSAGQYREQYF. The CDR3 DNA reads as TGTGCCAGCAGTGCGGGACAGTACCGCGAGCAGTACTTC.